The 28 T cell receptor beta chains below were found in one sample sequenced in a study of beta chain features in type 1 diabetes. Study-wide results and caveats: In every one of the four CD4+ subsets, TCRB CDR3s were moderately but significantly shorter in Type 1 diabetes patients.

Antigens for these TCRs are unknown. Reverse transcribing all isolated RNA meant expressed TCRB transcripts were sequenced. Clones were read by immunoSEQ multiplex PCR, and TCRdb kept only the in-frame ones, dropping some. The data contain 140,000 or so clones, roughly an eighth of them singletons. The material sequenced was central memory CD4+ T cells from blood. All receptors come from a man younger than 30 with type 1 diabetes.

This clone was counted ten times or more. The CDR3 sequence: CAITTRSTDTQYF. DNA of the CDR3: TGTGCCATCACTACCCGGAGCACAGATACGCAGTATTTT. V and J are TRBV10-3 and TRBJ2-3; no clear D. Germline-derived CDR1 and CDR2 are ENHRY and SYGVKD. The length of the CDR3 is 13 residues. V shed 7 bases and J shed 0 bases, with 8 bases lying between them.

This sequence joins TRBV7-2 and TRBJ2-3; 15 bases are a match to TRBD2. CDR3 length: 18 amino acids. J lost 4 bases, V lost 5 bases, and 10 bases had no gene match. Germline-derived CDR1 and CDR2 are SGHTA and FQGNSA. The DNA of the CDR3 is TGTGCCAGCAGCGACCCGGGACTAGCGGGGGGCCAGGCAGATACGCAGTATTTT. Translation gives CASSDPGLAGGQADTQYF.

The rearrangement links TRBV11-2 to TRBJ2-3; D is uncertain. Germline V lookup: CDR1 SGHAT, CDR2 FQNNGV. Between the trimmed V and J ends, which lost 5 bases and 7 bases, there was a span of 7 bases. The CDR3 is made up of 11 amino acids. CDR3: CASSQFNTQYF. CDR3 DNA: TGTGCCAGCAGCCAGTTTAATACGCAGTATTTT. Full variable domain (rest looked up from reference TRBV11-2 and TRBJ2-3): EAGVAQSPRYKIIEKRQSVAFWCNPISGHATLYWYQQILGQGPKLLIQFQNNGVVDDSQLPKDRFSAERLKGVDSTLKIQPAKLEDSAVYLCASSQFNTQYFGPGTRLTVL.

This clone was counted only a few times. The rearrangement uses TRBV5-1 and TRBJ2-7; TRBD1 matches at 8 bases. The CDR3 is 12 amino acids. The V and J ends lost 4 bases and 3 bases, in that order; junction bases with no gene match: 0. Germline V gene data show CDR1 as SGHRS and CDR2 as YFSETQ. CDR3 loop: CASSGQGYEQYF. CDR3 DNA sequence: TGCGCCAGCAGCGGACAGGGCTACGAGCAGTACTTC. The full variable domain, rest sourced from reference TRBV5-1 and TRBJ2-7, is KAGVTQTPRYLIKTRGQQVTLSCSPISGHRSVSWYQQTPGQGLQFLFEYFSETQRNKGNFPGRFSGRQFSNSRSEMNVSTLELGDSALYLCASSGQGYEQYFGPGTRLTVT.

This clone turned up a few times. The CDR3 loop reads CASSLGWAPTDTQYF. The DNA of the CDR3 is TGTGCCAGCAGCCTAGGGTGGGCGCCGACAGATACGCAGTATTTT. The J gene is TRBJ2-3, the V gene TRBV5-4; D is ambiguous. With 4 bases removed from V and 3 bases from J, the gap between germline ends came to 15 bases. This CDR3 spans 15 amino acids. Germline V gives CDR1 SGHNT, CDR2 YYREEE (reference sequence).

This chain uses TRBV19 with TRBJ1-4; tentatively, D is TRBD1 (5 bases). Germline V gives CDR1 LNHDA, CDR2 SQIVND (reference sequence). V lost 9 bases to trimming and J lost 6 bases, with 20 bases between them. CDR3 length equals 15 residues. In DNA form, the CDR3 reads TGTGCCAGCCAGCGGACCTGGAGGGGCGATGAAAAACTGTTTTTT. It encodes CASQRTWRGDEKLFF.

This clone was seen a handful of times. The chain couples TRBV15 to TRBJ1-2; TRBD1 matches at 9 bases. The V gene's germline CDR1 is LNHNV and CDR2 YYDKDF (reference sequence). The CDR3 totals 15 residues. V was clipped by 2 bases and J by 4 bases; unmatched bases: 5. CDR3 sequence reads: CATSRQGQGIYGYTF. The DNA for the CDR3 is TGTGCCACCAGCAGACAAGGACAGGGGATCTATGGCTACACCTTC.

This clone was seen repeatedly, ten times or more. CDR3 region: CAWSSGRNTEAFF. In nucleotides, the CDR3 is TGTGCCTGGAGTTCTGGCCGTAACACTGAAGCTTTCTTT. V gene TRBV30 combines with J gene TRBJ1-1; unclear D gene. Germline V gene data show CDR1 as GTSNPN and CDR2 as SVGIG (reference sequence). The CDR3 has 13 residues. With 2 bases removed from V and 2 bases from J, the gap between germline ends came to 9 bases.

This clone was observed a handful of times. The rearrangement links TRBV28 to TRBJ1-2; TRBD1 aligns across 11 bases. The junction had 11 bases not matched to a gene; V was cut back by 6 bases and J by 8 bases. Germline V gives CDR1 MDHEN, CDR2 SYDVKM. The CDR3 extends over 15 amino acids. The CDR3 loop is CASSHEGQGDWGYTF. The CDR3 DNA sequence: TGTGCCAGCAGCCATGAGGGACAGGGGGACTGGGGCTACACCTTC.

Concerning this clone: Additional DNA sequences in this sample encode the identical CDR3. V usage is TRBV6-1 and J usage is TRBJ2-4, with 7 bases matching TRBD1. Germline loops: CDR1 MNHNS, CDR2 SASEGT. The V gene end was trimmed by 0 bases and the J gene end by 6 bases; junction bases not matched to a gene: 2. The CDR3 is made up of 14 amino acids. CDR3 loop: CASSEAGGRNIQYF. The CDR3, as DNA: TGTGCCAGCAGTGAAGCAGGGGGCCGAAACATTCAGTACTTC.

This clone was seen many times. Other DNA sequences in this specimen translate into the identical CDR3. This chain links TRBV9 with TRBJ2-1; TRBD2 matches at 12 bases. The CDR3 consists of 17 residues. V gave up 0 bases and J gave up 4 bases; unmatched junction bases: 5. From germline, CDR1 is SGDLS and CDR2 YYNGEE. This CDR3 reads CASSVEGLAGNYNEQFF. The CDR3 region has the DNA TGTGCCAGCAGCGTAGAGGGACTAGCGGGCAATTACAATGAGCAGTTCTTC.

The chain recombines TRBV13 with TRBJ1-4, with D possibly matching TRBD1 (5 bases). Germline V gene lookup returns CDR1 PRHDT and CDR2 FYEKMQ (reference sequence). CDR3 length equals 14 residues. V was trimmed by 8 bases and J by 8 bases, leaving 18 bases between them. The CDR3 coding sequence is TGTGCCAGCGCAAGAAACAGGCTTGTAGAAAAACTGTTTTTT. It specifies CASARNRLVEKLFF.

J is TRBJ1-2 and V is TRBV28; D is uncertain. V dropped 7 bases and J dropped 1 base, with 4 bases sitting between them. Germline V gene data show CDR1 as MDHEN and CDR2 as SYDVKM. This CDR3 is built from 11 residues. In DNA, the CDR3 is TGTGCCAGCAATTATAACTATGGCTACACCTTC. Protein product: CASNYNYGYTF.

Of note for this clone: The same CDR3 also results from other DNA sequences found in this sample. J is TRBJ1-1 and V is TRBV10-3, with D perhaps TRBD1 (5 bases). The germline V gene encodes CDR1 ENHRY and CDR2 SYGVKD. This CDR3 has 15 amino acids. The V end was cut by 2 bases, the J end by 0 bases, with 10 bases between. For the CDR3, the DNA is TGTGCCATCAGTGAGGGGACGGTTATGAACACTGAAGCTTTCTTT. It is translated as CAISEGTVMNTEAFF.

This clone was detected only a few times. This chain links TRBV7-6 with TRBJ1-6, with TRBD1 as a possible D gene (5 bases). This CDR3 comprises 12 residues. The V end was cut by 8 bases, the J end by 7 bases, with 9 bases between. CDR1 is SGHVS and CDR2 is FNYEAQ in the germline V gene. The CDR3, as DNA: TGTGCCAGCGGGGCGGGGAATTCACCCCTCCACTTT. This codes for CASGAGNSPLHF.

V and J are TRBV7-9 and TRBJ1-5; weak D call: TRBD1 (5 bases). This CDR3 has 17 amino acids. The V gene lost 1 base and the J gene lost 0 bases, with 13 bases spanning the gap. Germline V gene lookup returns CDR1 SEHNR and CDR2 FQNEAQ (reference sequence). CDR3 loop: CASSLVMGEGSNQPQHF. The DNA for the CDR3 is TGTGCCAGCAGCTTAGTGATGGGGGAGGGTAGCAATCAGCCCCAGCATTTT. Together with reference TRBV7-9 and TRBJ1-5, the CDR3 gives the full variable domain: DTGVSQNPRHKITKRGQNVTFRCDPISEHNRLYWYRQTLGQGPEFLTYFQNEAQLEKSRLLSDRFSAERPKGSFSTLEIQRTEQGDSAMYLCASSLVMGEGSNQPQHFGDGTRLSIL.

This rearrangement joins TRBV7-9 to TRBJ2-1, with D unclear. The CDR3 loop spans 15 amino acids. Per germline, CDR1 SEHNR and CDR2 FQNEAQ (reference sequence). V lost 5 bases to trimming and J lost 0 bases, with 11 bases between them. In DNA form, the CDR3 reads TGTGCCAGCAGCCCACAGAGTAGCTCCTACAATGAGCAGTTCTTC. Its protein product is CASSPQSSSYNEQFF.

The chain links TRBV28 to TRBJ2-3; D is perhaps TRBD1 or TRBD2 (6 bases each). This CDR3 has 15 residues. Trimming took 4 bases from V and 10 from J, leaving 21 bases between them. The V gene's germline CDR1 is MDHEN and CDR2 SYDVKM. The CDR3 DNA reads TGTGCCAGCAGTTCAACCGCGGGACAATCGGGCCCGCAGTATTTT. The encoded protein is CASSSTAGQSGPQYF.

The chain combines TRBV25-1 with TRBJ1-1; no definite D call. V lost 8 bases, J lost 1 base, and 14 bases lay in between. Per germline, CDR1 MGHDK and CDR2 SYGVNS. CDR3 length: 14 residues. CDR3 nucleotide sequence: TGTGCCAGCGAAAAACGTTGGCCGAACACTGAAGCTTTCTTT. Residues: CASEKRWPNTEAFF.

This chain uses TRBV7-9 with TRBJ1-5, with D unresolved. The V gene's germline CDR1 is SEHNR and CDR2 FQNEAQ (reference sequence). The CDR3 contains 13 residues. V lost 6 bases, J lost 1 base, and 7 bases lay in between. CDR3 in DNA: TGTGCCAGCAGGCCGGGGAGCAATCAGCCCCAGCATTTT. Translating it yields CASRPGSNQPQHF.

The chain uses TRBV9 and TRBJ2-7, with 8 bases identical to TRBD1. Germline V gene lookup returns CDR1 SGDLS and CDR2 YYNGEE. The CDR3 totals 16 residues. The V gene end was trimmed by 4 bases and the J gene end by 0 bases; junction bases not matched to a gene: 9. CDR3 loop: CASSPAGTGLSYEQYF. The CDR3 coding sequence is TGTGCCAGCAGCCCGGCCGGGACAGGCCTCTCCTACGAGCAGTACTTC. The full variable domain, completed using reference TRBV9 and TRBJ2-7, is DSGVTQTPKHLITATGQRVTLRCSPRSGDLSVYWYQQSLDQGLQFLIQYYNGEERAKGNILERFSAQQFPDLHSELNLSSLELGDSALYFCASSPAGTGLSYEQYFGPGTRLTVT.

This chain connects TRBV28 to TRBJ2-5, with 8 bases lining up with TRBD2. Trimming removed 6 bases from V and 4 bases from J; junction bases left unmatched: 13. This CDR3 contains 16 residues. CDR1 and CDR2 (germline): MDHEN, SYDVKM. The CDR3 bases are TGTGCCAGCAGGGTACGAAGAGCGGGGGTTCGAGAGACCCAGTACTTC. Residues: CASRVRRAGVRETQYF.

The V call is TRBV4-1, the J call TRBJ1-1; D gene uncertain. This CDR3 spans 14 amino acids. Germline lookup yields CDR1 MGHRA and CDR2 YSYEKL. Trimming pared 2 bases from V and 8 bases from J, leaving 15 bases between. CDR3 protein: CASSQPLSRTEAFF. The CDR3 DNA sequence: TGCGCCAGCAGCCAACCTTTGAGTCGAACCGAAGCTTTCTTT.

The gene calls are TRBV2 and TRBJ1-1; D unclear. The CDR3 is 15 amino acids. Trimming took off 4 bases at V and 3 bases at J, with 15 bases between the two ends. Germline V gene lookup returns CDR1 SNHLY and CDR2 FYNNEI. Here the CDR3 reads CASSGQGGSDTEAFF. CDR3 in DNA: TGTGCCAGCAGTGGACAAGGAGGGAGCGACACTGAAGCTTTCTTT.

Ten or more counts support this clone. The J gene is TRBJ1-1, the V gene TRBV18; a possible D gene is TRBD1 (5 bases). The CDR3 runs 12 residues. CDR1 is KGHSH and CDR2 is LQKENI in the germline V gene. Deletions cut 6 bases from V and 6 bases from J, with 11 bases between. CDR3 sequence reads: CASSGEGPEAFF. In nucleotides, the CDR3 is TGTGCCAGCTCGGGAGAGGGGCCTGAAGCTTTCTTT. The full variable domain, in which reference TRBV18 and TRBJ1-1 provide the parts outside the CDR3, is NAGVMQNPRHLVRRRGQEARLRCSPMKGHSHVYWYRQLPEEGLKFMVYLQKENIIDESGMPKERFSAEFPKEGPSILRIQQVVRGDSAAYFCASSGEGPEAFFGQGTRLTVV.

This clone was observed a few times. CDR3 residues: CASSRLLVRGKGEQYF. The CDR3 DNA sequence: TGCGCCAGCAGCCGTCTCCTCGTACGGGGGAAAGGCGAGCAGTACTTC. The chain recombines TRBV4-1 with TRBJ2-7; tentatively, D is TRBD2 (6 bases). Germline loops: CDR1 MGHRA, CDR2 YSYEKL. V lost 4 bases to trimming and J lost 6 bases, with 22 bases between them. The CDR3 runs to 16 residues.

This chain uses TRBV11-3 with TRBJ1-2; D is unclear. The CDR3 has 13 amino acids. Germline lookup yields CDR1 SGHNT and CDR2 YENEEA. Trimming removed 0 bases from V and 8 bases from J, with 10 bases in between. The CDR3 bases are TGTGCCAGCAGCTTAGATCTGCAGAGGGGCTACACCTTC. Protein product: CASSLDLQRGYTF.

This clone was recorded at least ten times. The rearrangement links TRBV5-1 to TRBJ2-1; D call uncertain. The V and J ends lost 0 bases and 5 bases respectively, with 0 bases between them. CDR1 is SGHRS, CDR2 YFSETQ, per germline. The CDR3 spans 11 residues. The CDR3 protein is CASSLDNEQFF. Written as DNA, the CDR3 is TGCGCCAGCAGCTTGGACAATGAGCAGTTCTTC. Full variable domain (missing parts from reference TRBV5-1 and TRBJ2-1): KAGVTQTPRYLIKTRGQQVTLSCSPISGHRSVSWYQQTPGQGLQFLFEYFSETQRNKGNFPGRFSGRQFSNSRSEMNVSTLELGDSALYLCASSLDNEQFFGPGTRLTVL.